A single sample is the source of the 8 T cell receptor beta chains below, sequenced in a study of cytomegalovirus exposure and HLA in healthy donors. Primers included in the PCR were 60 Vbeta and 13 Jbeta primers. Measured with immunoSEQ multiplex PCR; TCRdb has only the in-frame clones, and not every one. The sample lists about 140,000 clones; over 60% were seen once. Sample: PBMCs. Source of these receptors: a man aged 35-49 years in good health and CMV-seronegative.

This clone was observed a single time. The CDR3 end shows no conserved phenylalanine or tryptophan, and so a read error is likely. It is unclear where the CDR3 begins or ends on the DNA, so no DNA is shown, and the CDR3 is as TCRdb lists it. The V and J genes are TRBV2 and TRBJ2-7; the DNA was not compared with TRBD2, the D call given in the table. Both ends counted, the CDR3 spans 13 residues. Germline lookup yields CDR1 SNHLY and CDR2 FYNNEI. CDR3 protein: CASSEERSGRAYL.

The CDR3 sequence: CASSSKTSGDYNEQFF. The DNA of the CDR3 is TGTGCCAGCAGCTCCAAGACTAGCGGGGACTACAATGAGCAGTTCTTC. The V and J genes are TRBV7-3 and TRBJ2-1; 11 positions match TRBD2. CDR1 is SGHTA, CDR2 FQGTGA, per germline. The CDR3 is 16 amino acids. Trimming cost V 4 bases and J 3 bases; bases outside gene matches: 5.

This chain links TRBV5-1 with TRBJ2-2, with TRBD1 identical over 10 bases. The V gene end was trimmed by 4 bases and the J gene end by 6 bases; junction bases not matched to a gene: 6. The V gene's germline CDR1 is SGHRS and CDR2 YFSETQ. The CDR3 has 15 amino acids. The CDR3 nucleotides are TGCGCCAGCAGCACGCCGGGACAGGGGTCCGGGGAGCTGTTTTTT. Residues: CASSTPGQGSGELFF.

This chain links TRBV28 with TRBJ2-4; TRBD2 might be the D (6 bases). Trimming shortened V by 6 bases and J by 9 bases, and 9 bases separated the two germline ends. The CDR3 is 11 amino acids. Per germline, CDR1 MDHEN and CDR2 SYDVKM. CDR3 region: CASSRDSIQYF. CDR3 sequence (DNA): TGTGCCAGCAGCCGGGACTCCATTCAGTACTTC.

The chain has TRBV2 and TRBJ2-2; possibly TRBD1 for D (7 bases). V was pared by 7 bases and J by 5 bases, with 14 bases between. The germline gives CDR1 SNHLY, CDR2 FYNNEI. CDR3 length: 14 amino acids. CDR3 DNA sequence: TGTGCCAGCAACCAGGGGGGCGTTACCGGGGAGCTGTTTTTT. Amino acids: CASNQGGVTGELFF. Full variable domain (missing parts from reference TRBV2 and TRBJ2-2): EPEVTQTPSHQVTQMGQEVILRCVPISNHLYFYWYRQILGQKVEFLVSFYNNEISEKSEIFDDQFSVERPDGSNFTLKIRSTKLEDSAMYFCASNQGGVTGELFFGEGSRLTVL.

CDR3 in amino acids: CASSSLDRGGETQYF. The CDR3 coding sequence is TGTGCCAGCAGCTCGCTCGACAGGGGCGGAGAGACCCAGTACTTC. V and J are TRBV7-7 and TRBJ2-5; 8 bases are a match to TRBD1. Germline V gene sequence: CDR1 SSHAT, CDR2 FNYEAQ (reference sequence). This CDR3 contains 15 residues. V was pared by 4 bases and J by 4 bases, with 8 bases of the junction left unmatched.

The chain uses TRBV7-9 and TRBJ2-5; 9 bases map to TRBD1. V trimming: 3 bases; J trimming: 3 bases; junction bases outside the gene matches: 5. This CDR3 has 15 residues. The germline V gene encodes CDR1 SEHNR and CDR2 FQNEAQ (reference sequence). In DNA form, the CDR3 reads TGTGCCAGCAGCTTCCCGGGACAGGGTAAAGAGACCCAGTACTTC. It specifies CASSFPGQGKETQYF.

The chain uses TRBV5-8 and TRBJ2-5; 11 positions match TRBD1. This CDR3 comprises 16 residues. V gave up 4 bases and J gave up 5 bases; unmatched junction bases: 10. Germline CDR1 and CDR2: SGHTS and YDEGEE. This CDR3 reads CASSRNRDRGEETQYF. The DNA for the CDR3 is TGTGCCAGCAGCCGAAACCGGGACAGGGGGGAGGAGACCCAGTACTTC.